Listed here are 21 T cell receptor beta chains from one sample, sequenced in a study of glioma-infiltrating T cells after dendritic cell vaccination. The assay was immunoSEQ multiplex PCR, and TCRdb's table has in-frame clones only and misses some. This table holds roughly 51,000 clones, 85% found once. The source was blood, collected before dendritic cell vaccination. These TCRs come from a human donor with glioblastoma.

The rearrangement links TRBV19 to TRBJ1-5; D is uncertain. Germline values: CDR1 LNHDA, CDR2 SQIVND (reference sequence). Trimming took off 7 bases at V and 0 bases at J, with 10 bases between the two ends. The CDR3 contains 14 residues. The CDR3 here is CASTQLNSNQPQHF. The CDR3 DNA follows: TGTGCCAGTACCCAACTAAATAGCAATCAGCCCCAGCATTTT.

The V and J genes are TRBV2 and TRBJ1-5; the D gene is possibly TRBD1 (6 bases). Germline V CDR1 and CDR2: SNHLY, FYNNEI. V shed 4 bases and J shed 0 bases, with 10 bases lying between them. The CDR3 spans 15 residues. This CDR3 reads CASSGRTDSNQPQHF. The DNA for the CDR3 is TGTGCCAGCAGTGGGCGGACAGATAGCAATCAGCCCCAGCATTTT.

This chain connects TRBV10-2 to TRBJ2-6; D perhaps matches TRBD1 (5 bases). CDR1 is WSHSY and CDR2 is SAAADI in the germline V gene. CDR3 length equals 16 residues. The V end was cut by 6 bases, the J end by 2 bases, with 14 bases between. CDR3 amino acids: CASSLGVRAGANVLTF. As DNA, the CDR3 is TGCGCCAGCAGCTTAGGGGTCAGGGCTGGGGCCAACGTCCTGACTTTC.

CDR3 DNA sequence: TGTGCCAGTAGTGTAAGCGGGGGACTGCGGACCCAGTACTTC. It encodes CASSVSGGLRTQYF. The chain couples TRBV19 to TRBJ2-5; 8 nucleotides align to TRBD2. Germline loops: CDR1 LNHDA, CDR2 SQIVND (reference sequence). The CDR3 runs 14 residues. Losses at the gene ends were 5 bases for V and 7 bases for J; bases not matched to a gene: 9.

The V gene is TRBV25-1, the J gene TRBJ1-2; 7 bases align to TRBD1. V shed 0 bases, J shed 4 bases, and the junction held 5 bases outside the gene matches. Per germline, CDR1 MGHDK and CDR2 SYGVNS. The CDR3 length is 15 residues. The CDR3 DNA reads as TGTGCCAGCAGTGAATATGGGGGACAGATCTATGGCTACACCTTC. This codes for CASSEYGGQIYGYTF.

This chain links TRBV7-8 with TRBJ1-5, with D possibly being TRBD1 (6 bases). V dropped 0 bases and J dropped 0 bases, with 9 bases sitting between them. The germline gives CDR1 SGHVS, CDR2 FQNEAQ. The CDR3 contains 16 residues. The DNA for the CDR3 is TGTGCCAGCAGCTTAGCGGGGGCCTATAGCAATCAGCCCCAGCATTTT. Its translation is CASSLAGAYSNQPQHF.

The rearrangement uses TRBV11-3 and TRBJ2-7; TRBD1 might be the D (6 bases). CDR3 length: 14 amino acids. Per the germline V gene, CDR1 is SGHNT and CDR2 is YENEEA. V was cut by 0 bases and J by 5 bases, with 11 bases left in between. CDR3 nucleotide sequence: TGTGCCAGCAGCTTAGATTACAGGGCGAACGAGCAGTACTTC. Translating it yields CASSLDYRANEQYF.

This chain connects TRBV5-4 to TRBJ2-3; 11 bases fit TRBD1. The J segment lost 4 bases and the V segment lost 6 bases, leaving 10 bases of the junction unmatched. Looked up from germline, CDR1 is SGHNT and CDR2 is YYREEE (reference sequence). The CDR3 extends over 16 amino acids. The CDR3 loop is CASIPSDRGRSDTQYF. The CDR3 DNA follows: TGTGCCAGCATACCTTCGGACAGGGGGCGGTCAGATACGCAGTATTTT.

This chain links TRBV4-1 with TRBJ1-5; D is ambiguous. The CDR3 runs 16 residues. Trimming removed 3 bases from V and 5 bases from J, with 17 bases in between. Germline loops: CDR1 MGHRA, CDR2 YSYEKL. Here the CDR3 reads CASSHLHTETDQPQHF. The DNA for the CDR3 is TGCGCCAGCAGCCACTTACATACAGAGACCGATCAGCCCCAGCATTTT.

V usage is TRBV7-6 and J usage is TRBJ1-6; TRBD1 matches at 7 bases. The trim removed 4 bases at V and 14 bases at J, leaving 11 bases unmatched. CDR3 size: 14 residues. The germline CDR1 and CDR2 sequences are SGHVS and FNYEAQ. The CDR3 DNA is TGTGCCAGCAGCTACCGGGACAGAGGTTCTACCCTCCACTTT. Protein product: CASSYRDRGSTLHF.

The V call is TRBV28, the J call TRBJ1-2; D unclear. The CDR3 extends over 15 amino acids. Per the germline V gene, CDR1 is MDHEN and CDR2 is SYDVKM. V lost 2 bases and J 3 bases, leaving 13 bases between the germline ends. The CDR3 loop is CASSLVPVRDYGYTF. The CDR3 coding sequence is TGTGCCAGCAGTTTAGTCCCAGTGCGGGACTATGGCTACACCTTC.

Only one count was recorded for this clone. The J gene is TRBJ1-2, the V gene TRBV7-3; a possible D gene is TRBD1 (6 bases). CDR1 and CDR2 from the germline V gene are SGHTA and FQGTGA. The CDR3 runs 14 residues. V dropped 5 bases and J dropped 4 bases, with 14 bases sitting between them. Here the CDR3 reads CASSGPGQAYGYTF. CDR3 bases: TGTGCCAGCAGCGGGCCGGGACAAGCCTATGGCTACACCTTC.

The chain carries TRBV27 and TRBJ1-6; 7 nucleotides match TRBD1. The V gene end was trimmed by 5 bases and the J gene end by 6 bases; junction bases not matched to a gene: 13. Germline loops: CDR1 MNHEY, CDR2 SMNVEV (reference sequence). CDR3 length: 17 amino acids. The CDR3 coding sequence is TGTGCCAGCAGTCCTAAACAGGGGTTCTTTCGTAATTCACCCCTCCACTTT. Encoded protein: CASSPKQGFFRNSPLHF.

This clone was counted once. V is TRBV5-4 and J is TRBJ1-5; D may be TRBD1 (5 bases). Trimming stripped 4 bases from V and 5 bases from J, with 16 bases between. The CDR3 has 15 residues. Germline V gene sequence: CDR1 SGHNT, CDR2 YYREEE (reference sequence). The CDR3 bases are TGTGCCAGCAGCCGCCGGGGGGGGGACGATCAGCCCCAGCATTTT. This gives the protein CASSRRGGDDQPQHF.

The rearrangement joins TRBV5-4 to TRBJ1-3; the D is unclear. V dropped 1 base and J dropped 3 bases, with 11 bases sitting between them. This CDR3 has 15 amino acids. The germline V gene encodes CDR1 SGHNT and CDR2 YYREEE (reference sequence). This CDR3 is CASSLPSGLGNTIYF. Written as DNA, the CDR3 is TGTGCCAGCAGCTTGCCCTCAGGTCTTGGAAACACCATATATTTT.

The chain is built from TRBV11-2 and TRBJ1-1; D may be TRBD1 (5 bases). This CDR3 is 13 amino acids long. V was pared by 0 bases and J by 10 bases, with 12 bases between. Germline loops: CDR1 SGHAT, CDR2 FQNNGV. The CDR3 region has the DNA TGTGCCAGCAGCTTAGAGTTGGGGGGGGGAGCTTTCTTT. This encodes CASSLELGGGAFF. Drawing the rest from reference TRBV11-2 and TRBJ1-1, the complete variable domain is EAGVAQSPRYKIIEKRQSVAFWCNPISGHATLYWYQQILGQGPKLLIQFQNNGVVDDSQLPKDRFSAERLKGVDSTLKIQPAKLEDSAVYLCASSLELGGGAFFGQGTRLTVV.

In DNA, the CDR3 is TGCGCCAGCAGCCAGGTGGCAGGGCGCTCCTACGAGCAGTACTTC. Its protein is CASSQVAGRSYEQYF. This chain joins TRBV4-1 and TRBJ2-7; TRBD1 is a possible D gene (5 bases). CDR1 MGHRA and CDR2 YSYEKL come from the germline V gene. This CDR3 is 15 amino acids long. V was cut by 3 bases and J by 0 bases, with 12 bases left in between.

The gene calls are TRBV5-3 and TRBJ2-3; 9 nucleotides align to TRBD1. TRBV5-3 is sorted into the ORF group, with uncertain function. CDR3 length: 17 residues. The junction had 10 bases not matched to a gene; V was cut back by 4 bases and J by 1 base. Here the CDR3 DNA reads TGTGCCAGAAGCACCCCTCGGGGGACAGGGCGCACAGATACGCAGTATTTT. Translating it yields CARSTPRGTGRTDTQYF.

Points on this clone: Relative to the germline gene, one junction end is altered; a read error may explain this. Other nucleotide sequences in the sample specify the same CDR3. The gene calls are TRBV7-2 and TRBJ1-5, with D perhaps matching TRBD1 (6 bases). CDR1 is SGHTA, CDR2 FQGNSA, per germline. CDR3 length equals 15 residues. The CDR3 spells CASSSTTGPNQPQHF. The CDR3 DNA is TGTGCCAGCAGCTCGACGACAGGTCCCAATCAGCCCCAACATTTT.

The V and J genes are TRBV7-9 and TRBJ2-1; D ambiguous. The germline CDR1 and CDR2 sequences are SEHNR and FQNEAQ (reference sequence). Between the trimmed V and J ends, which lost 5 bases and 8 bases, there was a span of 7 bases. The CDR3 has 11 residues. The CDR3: CASSTEDEQFF. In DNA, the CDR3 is TGTGCCAGCAGCACCGAGGATGAGCAGTTCTTC.

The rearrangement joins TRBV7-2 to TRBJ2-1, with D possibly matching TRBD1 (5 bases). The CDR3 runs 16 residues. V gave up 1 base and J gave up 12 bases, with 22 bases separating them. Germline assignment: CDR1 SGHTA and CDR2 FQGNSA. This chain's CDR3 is CASSLDSRVLSSWQFF. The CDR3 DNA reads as TGTGCCAGCAGCTTAGATAGCAGGGTCCTTAGCTCATGGCAGTTCTTC.